This entry lists 6 T cell receptor beta chains sequenced from one sample in a study of CD8 T cells in Susac syndrome. cDNA came from about 0.5 to 1 ug RNA primed by random hexamers. TCRdb re-derived calls from the immunoSEQ multiplex PCR reads in MiXCR, one entry per CDR3 protein. The repertoire holds some 210,000 distinct CDR3 sequences, with less than 95% as singletons. Sequencing was done on a sample of CD4+ T cells from PBMCs. These receptors were taken from a human donor with Susac syndrome.

V usage is TRBV4-1 and J usage is TRBJ1-6; D is undetermined. CDR1 MGHRA and CDR2 YSYEKL come from the germline V gene. This CDR3 has 14 amino acids. Trimming took off 0 bases at V and 6 bases at J, with 6 bases between the two ends. CDR3 in DNA: TGCGCCAGCAGCCAAGAGTATGTTAATTCACCCCTCCACTTT. As protein: CASSQEYVNSPLHF.

This chain uses TRBV5-8 with TRBJ1-1, with TRBD1 matching over 9 bases. CDR3 size: 14 residues. Unmatched junction bases numbered 14, after V lost 6 bases and J lost 11 bases. The germline V gene encodes CDR1 SGHTS and CDR2 YDEGEE. The CDR3 region is CASKKQGAEGSAFF. CDR3 coding DNA: TGTGCCAGCAAGAAACAGGGGGCGGAGGGGTCGGCTTTCTTT.

V gene TRBV15 combines with J gene TRBJ2-7, with TRBD1 matching 10 bases. The germline V gene encodes CDR1 LNHNV and CDR2 YYDKDF (reference sequence). The J segment lost 0 bases and the V segment lost 6 bases, leaving 11 bases of the junction unmatched. This CDR3 region has 17 residues. The CDR3 reads CATSRTDRGPSSYEQYF. For the CDR3, the DNA is TGTGCCACCAGTAGAACAGACAGGGGGCCAAGCTCCTACGAGCAGTACTTC.

This clonotype has just one count. The genes are TRBV29-1 and TRBJ2-5; perhaps TRBD1 as D (5 bases). Germline CDR1 reads SQVTM; CDR2 reads ANQGSEA. Between the trimmed V and J ends, which lost 6 bases and 2 bases, there was a span of 13 bases. The length of the CDR3 is 13 residues. This CDR3 is CSVLRRQQETQYF. CDR3 in DNA: TGCAGCGTGCTGAGACGACAGCAAGAGACCCAGTACTTC. The full variable domain, its missing parts supplied by reference TRBV29-1 and TRBJ2-5, is SAVISQKPSRDICQRGTSLTIQCQVDSQVTMMFWYRQQPGQSLTLIATANQGSEATYESGFVIDKFPISRPNLTFSTLTVSNMSPEDSSIYLCSVLRRQQETQYFGPGTRLLVL.

This sequence joins TRBV20-1 and TRBJ2-5; TRBD2 might be the D (5 bases). Trimming cost V 2 bases and J 2 bases, with 15 bases left between them. The CDR3 extends over 15 amino acids. CDR1 and CDR2 from the germline V gene are DFQATT and SNEGSKA (reference sequence). CDR3 bases: TGCAGTGCTAGACCCCTTCCGGGATCACAAGAGACCCAGTACTTC. Translated: CSARPLPGSQETQYF.

To note about this clonotype: The junction does not match germline at one end; this may be a read error. The chain has TRBV5-6 and TRBJ2-4, with TRBD2 matching 8 bases. CDR3 size: 12 residues. Germline V gives CDR1 SGHDT, CDR2 YYEEEE. CDR3 region: CASSLAREVGDF. CDR3 nucleotide sequence: TGTGCCAGCAGCTTGGCGCGGGAGGTCGGGGACTTC.